This T cell receptor beta chain was captured in a study of shared clonotypes between healthy human individuals. Study findings and constraints: Few donors limited the genetic and exposure-history diversity represented. At large depth, rarefaction still showed sorted-subset sequencing to be incomplete. Among donors, clonotype sharing was expected to be affected by sequencing depth.

Trimming cost V 8 bases and J 4 bases, with 4 bases left between them. The length of the CDR3 is 10 residues. Germline V gene data show CDR1 as MDHEN and CDR2 as SYDVKM. Measured with immunoSEQ multiplex PCR; TCRdb has only the in-frame clones, and not every one. The sample includes about 1.5 million clones, 95% to 99% of them seen just once. CD4+ cells underwent separation, giving CD45RA+ naive and CD45RA-negative memory subsets. A note on this clone: Its target is not known. Other DNA sequences of this sample code for an identical CDR3.

The J gene is TRBJ2-3, the V gene TRBV28; D ambiguous. The specimen was naive CD4+ T cells sorted from blood. Noted subset: CD45RA+ positively selected. This clonotype originated in a man aged 25 to 40 in good health. The CDR3 loop is CASRADTQYF. For the CDR3, the DNA is TGTGCCAGCCGAGCAGATACGCAGTATTTT.